Listed here is a single T cell receptor (beta chain). The data were obtained in a study of shared clonotypes between healthy human individuals. The V end lost 4 bases, the J end lost 4 bases, and 17 bases lay between the germline ends. In germline, CDR1 is SGHRS, CDR2 YFSETQ. The CDR3 covers 15 residues. Per the authors' pipeline: ImmunoSEQ output lacked quality scores and full-length reads, limiting matched filtering. Repertoires were generated with immunoSEQ multiplex PCR, while TCRdb's copy carries only in-frame clones and drops some. D and trimming come from the DNA, and the V and J calls and clone size come from that table. Altogether 2 million to 2.5 million clones are present, approximately 95% being singletons, with the ten largest covering approximately 0.4%.

This sequence originates from a man younger than 35 in good health. Some clones in this sample may be carry-over from other donors' samples. Input material: naive CD4+ T cells from PBMCs. Noted subset: CD45RA+ positively selected. The chain recombines TRBV5-1 with TRBJ1-1; D is possibly TRBD1 (6 bases). Here the CDR3 reads CASSITGTTGTEAFF. The CDR3 nucleotides read TGCGCCAGCAGCATCACCGGGACAACGGGCACTGAAGCTTTCTTT.